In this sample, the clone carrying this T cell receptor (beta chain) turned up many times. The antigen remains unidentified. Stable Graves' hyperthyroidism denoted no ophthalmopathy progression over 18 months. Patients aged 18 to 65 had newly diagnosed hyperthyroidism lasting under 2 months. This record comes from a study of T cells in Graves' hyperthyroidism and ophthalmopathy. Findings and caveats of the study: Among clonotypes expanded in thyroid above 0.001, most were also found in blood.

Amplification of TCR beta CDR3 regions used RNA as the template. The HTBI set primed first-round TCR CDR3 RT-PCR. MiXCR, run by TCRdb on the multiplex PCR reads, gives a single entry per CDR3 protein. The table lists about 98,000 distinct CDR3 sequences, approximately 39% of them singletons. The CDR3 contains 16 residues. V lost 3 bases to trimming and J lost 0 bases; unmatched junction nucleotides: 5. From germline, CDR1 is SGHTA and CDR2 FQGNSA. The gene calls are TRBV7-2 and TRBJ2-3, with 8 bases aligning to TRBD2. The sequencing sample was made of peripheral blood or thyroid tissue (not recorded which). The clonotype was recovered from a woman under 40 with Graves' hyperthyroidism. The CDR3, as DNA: TGTGCCAGCAGCTTTTTCCGGACTAGCAGCACAGATACGCAGTATTTT. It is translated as CASSFFRTSSTDTQYF.